The 3 T cell receptor beta chains in this list originate from one sample, sequenced in a study of T cells in women clearing cervical HPV infection. TCRdb keeps only in-frame clones here, not all; method: immunoSEQ multiplex PCR. The sample is made up of around 48,000 clones, and the top ten hold around 1.5% of it. The material sequenced was blood buffy coat. The receptors derive from a woman aged 18 to 69 with a cervical HPV16 infection that either progressed to CIN3+ or cleared (not recorded which).

About this clone: The read falls 3 residues short of the CDR3 end, and the missing part is taken from the germline J gene. The V gene is TRBV10-3, the J gene TRBJ2-2; D gene unclear. The CDR3 spans 11 residues. V lost 11 bases, J lost 6 bases, and 10 bases lay in between. CDR1 is ENHRY and CDR2 is SYGVKD in the germline V gene. CDR3 bases read: TGTGCCGTGAGCGTATCCGGGGAG. The encoded protein is CAVSVSGE. The entire CDR3 sequence reads CAVSVSGELFF.

As for this clone: The read gets to within 3 residues of the CDR3 end, and the germline J gene fills in the rest. The chain is built from TRBV28 and TRBJ2-3; TRBD1 might be the D (6 bases). CDR3 length: 11 amino acids. Germline V gene data show CDR1 as MDHEN and CDR2 as SYDVKM. The CDR3 protein is CASSLAGAQYF. The covered CDR3 bases are TGTGCCAGCAGTTTGGCAGGGGCG.

Concerning this clone itself: The read halts 3 residues ahead of the CDR3 end, with the missing end drawn from the germline J gene. The chain uses TRBV20-1 and TRBJ2-5; 7 bases are a match to TRBD1. V gave up 6 bases and J gave up 5 bases; unmatched junction bases: 9. From germline, CDR1 is DFQATT and CDR2 SNEGSKA (reference sequence). The CDR3 totals 13 residues. The CDR3 loop reads CSARNRGSETQYF. Partial CDR3 DNA: TGCAGTGCACGCAACAGGGGTTCGGAGACC.